The clone carrying this T cell receptor beta chain was seen a handful of times. Germline is not matched at one junction end, which may reflect a read error. Gene-specific TRAV and TRBV primers were used for first-strand cDNA, covering alpha and beta chains. TCRs underwent approximately 20 PCR cycles of amplification with a constant-region primer and V-primer adapter. TCRdb independently ran MiXCR on the reads; one entry per CDR3 protein. The data contain fewer than 110,000 distinct CDR3 sequences, roughly 20% of them singletons. Stated time point: after trial treatment. The treatment was: LDRT plus nivolumab, ipilimumab, low-dose cyclophosphamide and aspirin (RACIN trial). Enrollment required an advanced solid tumor negative for tumor-infiltrating lymphocytes. Germline CDR1 and CDR2: SGHRS and YFSETQ. The CDR3 is made up of 14 amino acids. These data come from a study of low-dose radiotherapy and immunotherapy resistance in tumors. Study-wide context: Cohort 1 got 0.5 Gy per fraction every 2 weeks, 6.5 Gy in total. The regimen for patients comprised intravenous nivolumab 240 mg every two weeks plus intravenous ipilimumab 1 mg/kg every six weeks. Intravenous cyclophosphamide 200 mg/m2 was given every two weeks, one day before radiation and immunotherapy.

The clonotype was recovered from a male donor with prostate cancer. The J gene is TRBJ2-7, the V gene TRBV5-1; D is uncertain. The sequenced sample was PBMCs, obtained after low-dose radiotherapy plus immunotherapy. The chain's CDR3 is CASSLVQSSYEQYF. CDR3 nucleotide sequence: TGTGCCAGCAGCTTGGTACAGAGCTCCTACGAGCAGTACTTC.